This T cell receptor (beta chain) was recovered during a study of T cells after yellow fever vaccination. General observations from the study: A large majority of primary-vaccination clones showed up again after the booster (approximately 96% CD4, 88% CD8). Abundant clonotypes from the bulk population could get into FACS-sorted repertoires as contaminants.

There are 12 residues in the CDR3. The V end was cut by 6 bases, the J end by 10 bases, with 13 bases between. CDR1 and CDR2 (germline): DFQATT, SNEGSKA (reference sequence). UMIs were added to TCR cDNA along with a universal primer site when it was made by 5'RACE template switching. TCRdb reanalysed the 5' RACE reads using MiXCR and keeps one entry per CDR3 protein. The table has 400,000 or so distinct CDR3 sequences, around 20% seen once. Details on this clonotype: Antigen specificity is unknown.

This sequence joins TRBV20-1 and TRBJ1-6, with D possibly matching TRBD1 (6 bases). Sequencing was performed on PBMCs, taken before the yellow fever booster vaccination. The sequence derives from a man between 18 and 29 years old who received the YFV17D yellow fever vaccine. CDR3 sequence: CSAGGFRSPLHF. The CDR3 DNA is TGCAGTGCAGGGGGTTTTCGATCACCCCTCCACTTT.